This T cell receptor (beta chain) was observed in a study of cytomegalovirus exposure and HLA in healthy donors. With 60 Vbeta and 13 Jbeta primers, the PCR was carried out. Here immunoSEQ multiplex PCR was the method, and the copy in TCRdb shows in-frame clones only, minus some. The sample consists of 150,000 to 200,000 clones, 80% to 90% of them appearing once. Turning to this clone: The antigen remains undetermined.

Study-level findings and limits: Data from an earlier analysis indicated that most TCR beta V segments were productive either about 87% or about 30% of the time. TCR beta chain V- and J-gene trimming was linked, in a later analysis, to a missense variant in DCLRE1C. The presence/absence work took it that sequencing depth was about the same across donors.

V shed 6 bases, J shed 5 bases, and the junction held 23 bases outside the gene matches. The germline gives CDR1 MGHRA, CDR2 YSYEKL. CDR3 length: 20 residues. V is TRBV4-1 and J is TRBJ2-3, with 10 bases matching TRBD2. The receptor's source is a woman in her thirties in good health and CMV-seropositive. The sequenced sample was PBMCs. CDR3 sequence reads: CASRLKSPYASGGALDTQYF. The CDR3 nucleotides read TGCGCCAGCAGACTCAAATCACCCTACGCGAGCGGGGGGGCCTTAGATACGCAGTATTTT.